One T cell receptor beta chain is described in this entry. Its target is unknown. These data come from a study of cytomegalovirus exposure and HLA in healthy donors. Study-level background: A previous analysis identified 100 million to 120 million unique TCR beta sequences derived from some 200 million T cells. General observations from the study: It is likely that the observed cluster of highly shared sequence variants was a sequencing artifact.

The V and J ends lost 6 bases and 5 bases respectively, with 8 bases between them. CDR1 and CDR2 from the germline V gene are WSHSY and SAAADI. There are 11 residues in the CDR3. Primers: 60 Vbeta forward and 13 Jbeta reverse. Measured with immunoSEQ multiplex PCR; TCRdb has only the in-frame clones, and not every one. The sample holds some 190,000 clones, 75% to 90% seen once. The rearrangement links TRBV10-2 to TRBJ2-7; possibly TRBD2 for D (6 bases). This TCR derives from a boy under 10 years old in good health and CMV-seronegative. The sequencing input was PBMCs. Written as DNA, the CDR3 is TGCGCCAGCAGGGACTATAACGAGCAGTACTTC. This sequence encodes CASRDYNEQYF.